A selection of T cell receptor beta chains follows, all from one sample in a study of T-cell reconstitution after alpha-beta-depleted transplantation in children. One entry per CDR3 protein results from TCRdb running MiXCR on the PCR reads. The table lists 640,000 or so distinct CDR3 sequences, approximately 16% of them singletons. Sequenced here: PBMCs from the stem cell graft donor, sampled from the stem cell graft. The receptors were sampled from a human donor who donated a stem cell graft to a child with acute myeloid leukemia. Both conserved end residues are part of each CDR3. Each record gives: V gene, CDR3 protein.

>TRBV5-1
CASTRRGGETQYF
>TRBV5-1
CASGPLAGASSYNEQFF
>TRBV5-5
CASSRWTSGNEQFF
>TRBV20-1
CSAPEGRGYTF
>TRBV7-9
CASSFKLRDSTNEKLFF
>TRBV6-1
CASRAGGQHQPQHF
>TRBV12-3/TRBV12-4
CASSFSGGRDTQYF
>TRBV5-1
CASSLTESNEQFF
>TRBV12-3/TRBV12-4
CASSLLQGINQPQHF
>TRBV6-5
CASTRGPQETQYF
>TRBV20-1
CSAREYQNEQFF
>TRBV7-9
CASSSGPPKETQYF
>TRBV4-1
CASSQEPANYGYTF
>TRBV20-1
CSARDLSTRSRAFF
>TRBV28
CASIQGTGVPDTQYF
>TRBV6-2/TRBV6-3
CATRDGLAGILNTGELFF
>TRBV30
CAWSGGQEETQYF
>TRBV29-1
CSVRGDRVYNEQFF
>TRBV2
CASSVSQTNSPLHF
>TRBV7-8
CASSPQTGSETQYF
>TRBV7-8
CASSRGLGAGETQYF
>TRBV27
CASSIYSGYNEQFF
>TRBV30
CAWSADEDYGYTF
>TRBV4-1
CASSQESGGPQPQHF
>TRBV9
CASSSFHLAVLTDTQYF
>TRBV6-1
CASSKTGQTSSYNSPLHF
>TRBV12-3/TRBV12-4
CASSSKGGQGSYEQYF
>TRBV5-1
CASSLGGVQYNEQFF
>TRBV11-2
CASSHSTVLNTEAFF
>TRBV6-5
CASSYLGTEAFF
>TRBV5-1
CASSLAGQGSNEQFF
>TRBV5-4
CASSWTGRTGELFF
>TRBV24-1
CATSDLRGSPLHF
>TRBV29-1
CSVAGTPDNQPQHF
>TRBV4-1
CASSHGLAGSLYYNEQFF
>TRBV12-3/TRBV12-4
CASRLPGTAGYGYTF
>TRBV5-6
CASSRQINTEAFF
>TRBV5-1
CASSSGQVNPSTEAFF
>TRBV25-1
CASSERSGSGNTIYF
>TRBV11-2
CASRAPGARPSRGYTF